One sample yielded the 3 T cell receptor beta chains listed below, sequenced in a study of early T cells in non-severe SARS-CoV-2 infection. Using its own MiXCR run on the 5' RACE reads, TCRdb lists one record per CDR3 protein. The top ten clones hold roughly 7.5% of a sample with about 110,000 distinct CDR3 sequences, roughly 11% of them seen once. Sequencing input: whole blood. Receptor source: an adult who was a healthcare worker with PCR-confirmed SARS-CoV-2 infection or an uninfected control (not recorded which).

This rearrangement joins TRBV27 to TRBJ1-2; D gene uncertain. The germline V and J ends were trimmed by 5 bases and 2 bases, with 12 bases remaining between them. The CDR3 extends over 14 amino acids. Germline V CDR1 and CDR2: MNHEY, SMNVEV (reference sequence). The CDR3 region has the DNA TGTGCCAGCAGTCTAACGGACGGGAACTATGGCTACACCTTC. This gives the protein CASSLTDGNYGYTF.

The chain couples TRBV5-1 to TRBJ2-3; the D gene is possibly TRBD1 (6 bases). The V gene lost 3 bases and the J gene lost 4 bases, with 18 bases spanning the gap. Germline-derived CDR1 and CDR2 are SGHRS and YFSETQ. The CDR3 spans 16 residues. The CDR3 DNA reads as TGCGCCAGCAGCTGGACGACAGGTTCCGGCGCAGATACGCAGTATTTT. It translates to CASSWTTGSGADTQYF.

This clonotype showed up just a few times. The V call is TRBV14, the J call TRBJ2-7; D is unclear. CDR1 is SGHDN and CDR2 is FVKESK in the germline V gene. This CDR3 has 13 amino acids. Trimming left V 5 bases short and J 3 bases short, with 11 bases between. This CDR3 reads CASSMLPNYEQYF. DNA of the CDR3: TGTGCCAGCAGCATGTTGCCTAACTACGAGCAGTACTTC.